One and the same sample provided the 5 T cell receptor beta chains below, sequenced in a study of cytomegalovirus exposure and HLA in healthy donors. A multiplex PCR was run with 60 Vbeta primers and 13 Jbeta primers. Data came from immunoSEQ multiplex PCR; TCRdb stores just in-frame clones and leaves some out. Found here are 110,000 or so clones, roughly 71% of them singletons; the top ten hold about 7.7%. Sequenced: PBMCs. These receptors came from a man aged 18 to 30 in good health and CMV-seropositive.

This clone was observed a few times. This chain joins TRBV5-1 and TRBJ2-5, with D possibly being TRBD1 (5 bases). The V gene's germline CDR1 is SGHRS and CDR2 YFSETQ. This CDR3 is built from 16 residues. V was cut by 5 bases and J by 0 bases, with 17 bases left in between. The CDR3 nucleotides are TGCGCCAGCAGTCTAATTGCCTCAGGGTACCAAGAGACCCAGTACTTC. It yields the protein CASSLIASGYQETQYF.

This rearrangement joins TRBV28 to TRBJ2-4; D is perhaps TRBD2 (7 bases). The germline gives CDR1 MDHEN, CDR2 SYDVKM. The CDR3 length is 17 residues. V shed 3 bases and J shed 0 bases, with 15 bases lying between them. This CDR3 reads CASSFFGGTLAKNIQYF. CDR3 DNA: TGTGCCAGCAGTTTCTTCGGGGGGACACTAGCCAAAAACATTCAGTACTTC. Full variable domain (outside the CDR3, taken from reference TRBV28 and TRBJ2-4): DVKVTQSSRYLVKRTGEKVFLECVQDMDHENMFWYRQDPGLGLRLIYFSYDVKMKEKGDIPEGYSVSREKKERFSLILESASTNQTSMYLCASSFFGGTLAKNIQYFGAGTRLSVL.

This sequence joins TRBV5-5 and TRBJ2-2, with 9 bases matching TRBD1. From germline, CDR1 is SGHKS and CDR2 YYEKEE (reference sequence). V lost 3 bases, J lost 3 bases, and 9 bases stayed unmatched. CDR3 size: 17 residues. CDR3 sequence: CASSSSDRGIYTGELFF. CDR3 bases: TGTGCCAGCAGCTCGTCCGACAGGGGGATATACACCGGGGAGCTGTTTTTT.

The CDR3 bases are TGTGCCAGCAGCCCAGACAGCCAGACCTCACCCCTCCACTTT. Residues: CASSPDSQTSPLHF. The chain combines TRBV7-9 with TRBJ1-6; D possibly corresponds to TRBD1 (5 bases). Germline-derived CDR1 and CDR2 are SEHNR and FQNEAQ (reference sequence). The V end was cut by 5 bases, the J end by 10 bases, with 15 bases between. This CDR3 comprises 14 residues.

The chain links TRBV4-2 to TRBJ1-6; D is unclear. CDR3 length: 16 amino acids. Looked up from germline, CDR1 is LGHNA and CDR2 is YNFKEQ. Trimming left V 3 bases short and J 10 bases short, with 19 bases between. CDR3 DNA sequence: TGTGCCAGCAGCCAGGGTCCTACCCTCCTAGAATCACCCCTCCACTTT. Translation gives CASSQGPTLLESPLHF.